The 28 T cell receptor beta chains below come from one sample, sequenced in a study of shared clonotypes between healthy human individuals. The repertoire was sequenced with immunoSEQ multiplex PCR; TCRdb's copy has only in-frame clones and lacks some. The data show fewer than 600,000 clones, with around 76% seen just once and approximately 12% held by the top ten. Sequencing was done on a sample of PBMCs. Source of these receptors: a middle-aged woman in good health. Some clones in this sample may be carry-over from other donors' samples.

This chain uses TRBV6-6 with TRBJ1-1, with D maybe TRBD1 (6 bases). The germline V and J ends were trimmed by 7 bases and 1 base, with 10 bases remaining between them. The CDR3 consists of 13 residues. Germline CDR1 reads MNHNY; CDR2 reads SVGAGI (reference sequence). This chain's CDR3 is CASTRTENTEAFF. The CDR3 DNA reads as TGTGCCAGCACTAGGACAGAGAACACTGAAGCTTTCTTT.

The J gene is TRBJ2-5, the V gene TRBV15; possibly TRBD2 for D (6 bases). Trimming took off 0 bases at V and 5 bases at J, with 13 bases between the two ends. This CDR3 spans 15 amino acids. Per the germline V gene, CDR1 is LNHNV and CDR2 is YYDKDF (reference sequence). The CDR3 protein is CATSRDTGVRETQYF. CDR3 nucleotide sequence: TGTGCCACCAGCAGAGATACGGGAGTACGTGAGACCCAGTACTTC.

The sample holds a few counts of this clone. V gene TRBV5-1 combines with J gene TRBJ2-2; TRBD1 matches 7 bases. V was pared by 1 base and J by 0 bases, with 3 bases of the junction left unmatched. The CDR3 totals 16 residues. The germline gives CDR1 SGHRS, CDR2 YFSETQ. The CDR3 DNA follows: TGCGCCAGCAGCTTGCGTGGACAGGCGAACACCGGGGAGCTGTTTTTT. Translated: CASSLRGQANTGELFF. Full variable domain (missing parts from reference TRBV5-1 and TRBJ2-2): KAGVTQTPRYLIKTRGQQVTLSCSPISGHRSVSWYQQTPGQGLQFLFEYFSETQRNKGNFPGRFSGRQFSNSRSEMNVSTLELGDSALYLCASSLRGQANTGELFFGEGSRLTVL.

This clone has just one count. The V gene is TRBV25-1, the J gene TRBJ2-7; 7 bases align to TRBD2. The CDR3 runs to 16 residues. Germline CDR1 is MGHDK and CDR2 is SYGVNS. Losses at the gene ends were 5 bases for V and 2 bases for J; bases not matched to a gene: 12. This chain's CDR3 is CASSPLGTSATYEQYF. CDR3 DNA: TGTGCCAGCAGTCCCCTCGGCACTAGCGCGACCTACGAGCAGTACTTC.

In its sample, this clone was seen many times. The chain carries TRBV7-2 and TRBJ1-1, with unresolved D. Germline lookup yields CDR1 SGHTA and CDR2 FQGNSA. This CDR3 is 14 amino acids long. Trimming pared 1 base from V and 5 bases from J, leaving 11 bases between. The CDR3 sequence: CASSLEAPRTEAFF. The CDR3, as DNA: TGTGCCAGCAGCTTAGAGGCACCTCGAACTGAAGCTTTCTTT. The full variable domain, rest sourced from reference TRBV7-2 and TRBJ1-1, is GAGVSQSPSNKVTEKGKDVELRCDPISGHTALYWYRQSLGQGLEFLIYFQGNSAPDKSGLPSDRFSAERTGGSVSTLTIQRTQQEDSAVYLCASSLEAPRTEAFFGQGTRLTVV.

This chain connects TRBV27 to TRBJ2-4, with D possibly TRBD2 on 7 matching bases. The CDR3 loop spans 14 amino acids. V was shortened by 4 bases and J by 3 bases, with 10 bases between the two germline ends. Germline CDR1 reads MNHEY; CDR2 reads SMNVEV (reference sequence). The CDR3: CASSWEGGKNIQYF. The CDR3 DNA reads TGTGCCAGCAGTTGGGAGGGGGGCAAAAACATTCAGTACTTC.

The chain couples TRBV5-1 to TRBJ2-5; 10 bases agree with TRBD2. The CDR3 runs to 16 residues. Germline lookup yields CDR1 SGHRS and CDR2 YFSETQ. Trimming at V came to 0 bases and at J to 4 bases, leaving 6 bases not matched to a gene. Here the CDR3 reads CASSLEVLAGVETQYF. The CDR3 DNA follows: TGCGCCAGCAGCTTGGAAGTCCTAGCGGGAGTAGAGACCCAGTACTTC.

This rearrangement joins TRBV7-9 to TRBJ2-3; D remains ambiguous. The CDR3 covers 16 residues. The germline gives CDR1 SEHNR, CDR2 FQNEAQ (reference sequence). V was clipped by 7 bases and J by 1 base, with 18 bases between them. The CDR3 region has the DNA TGTGCCAGCAAGCCCCGTAGCCAGAGTGGCACAGATACGCAGTATTTT. Protein sequence: CASKPRSQSGTDTQYF.

The CDR3 sequence: CASSSPYYEQYF. CDR3 nucleotide sequence: TGTGCCAGCAGTTCGCCCTACTACGAGCAGTACTTC. The rearrangement links TRBV27 to TRBJ2-7; D not certain. Looked up from germline, CDR1 is MNHEY and CDR2 is SMNVEV (reference sequence). V was cut by 4 bases and J by 3 bases, with 7 bases left in between. This CDR3 comprises 12 residues.

This chain links TRBV5-4 with TRBJ2-7; 11 nucleotides line up with TRBD1. CDR3 length equals 14 residues. With V trimmed by 3 bases and J by 6 bases, 5 bases remained unmatched. Germline V gene lookup returns CDR1 SGHNT and CDR2 YYREEE (reference sequence). The CDR3 spells CASSSPGTGGEQYF. CDR3 DNA sequence: TGTGCCAGCAGCTCTCCCGGGACAGGGGGCGAGCAGTACTTC.

The rearrangement joins TRBV7-2 to TRBJ1-1; D perhaps matches TRBD1 (6 bases). Germline assignment: CDR1 SGHTA and CDR2 FQGNSA. This CDR3 has 13 residues. V was pared by 4 bases and J by 6 bases, with 12 bases between. The CDR3 DNA sequence: TGTGCCAGCAGCTACCGAAGACAGGCTGAAGCTTTCTTT. This gives the protein CASSYRRQAEAFF.

The V gene is TRBV5-1, the J gene TRBJ2-1, with D tentatively TRBD1 (5 bases). The V end lost 0 bases, the J end lost 5 bases, and 12 bases lay between the germline ends. Germline V gene lookup returns CDR1 SGHRS and CDR2 YFSETQ. CDR3 length: 15 residues. The CDR3 is CASSLGPTAHNEQFF. CDR3 nucleotide sequence: TGCGCCAGCAGCTTGGGTCCGACAGCTCACAATGAGCAGTTCTTC.

This clone was counted between two and nine times. The chain recombines TRBV7-3 with TRBJ1-1; 7 bases align to TRBD1. This CDR3 region has 13 residues. The V gene end was trimmed by 5 bases and the J gene end by 3 bases; junction bases not matched to a gene: 3. Germline CDR1 and CDR2: SGHTA and FQGTGA. The CDR3 sequence is CASSNDRDTEAFF. The CDR3, as DNA: TGTGCCAGCAGCAACGACAGGGACACTGAAGCTTTCTTT.

J is TRBJ2-1 and V is TRBV6-5, with D unresolved. V shed 5 bases and J shed 0 bases, with 5 bases lying between them. The CDR3 contains 13 residues. CDR1 MNHEY and CDR2 SVGAGI come from the germline V gene. The CDR3 region is CASSPDSYNEQFF. In nucleotides, the CDR3 is TGTGCCAGCAGTCCCGACTCCTACAATGAGCAGTTCTTC.

About this clone: A much larger clone sits a single nucleotide away, making a read error possible. The V call is TRBV2, the J call TRBJ1-5, with D unresolved. CDR1 is SNHLY, CDR2 FYNNEI, per germline. The CDR3 totals 12 residues. Here the CDR3 DNA reads TGTGCCAGCAGTGACAGCAGTCAGCCCCAGCATTTT. Protein: CASSDSSQPQHF.

The V gene is TRBV9, the J gene TRBJ2-5, with 8 positions matching TRBD2. Unmatched junction bases numbered 8, after V lost 4 bases and J lost 0 bases. The germline gives CDR1 SGDLS, CDR2 YYNGEE. There are 16 residues in the CDR3. The CDR3 sequence: CASSPGVAGNQETQYF. The CDR3 DNA reads as TGTGCCAGCAGCCCCGGGGTAGCGGGAAACCAAGAGACCCAGTACTTC.

V and J are TRBV6-5 and TRBJ2-7; D is possibly TRBD1 or TRBD2 (5 bases each). V lost 9 bases, J lost 9 bases, and 18 bases lay in between. The CDR3 totals 12 residues. Looked up from germline, CDR1 is MNHEY and CDR2 is SVGAGI. The CDR3 DNA sequence: TGTGCCAGTTCCCCGGGGCTCGGTGCGCAGTACTTC. It is translated as CASSPGLGAQYF.

V and J are TRBV27 and TRBJ2-7; D might be TRBD2 (6 bases). V lost 5 bases, J lost 0 bases, and 11 bases lay in between. The CDR3 sequence is 14 residues long. The V gene's germline CDR1 is MNHEY and CDR2 SMNVEV (reference sequence). In DNA form, the CDR3 reads TGTGCCAGCAGTAGACGGGACTTCTCCTACGAGCAGTACTTC. Amino acids: CASSRRDFSYEQYF.

The V gene is TRBV30, the J gene TRBJ2-3; TRBD2 matches 8 bases. V lost 0 bases and J lost 2; bases outside the gene matches: 4. This CDR3 region has 15 residues. Germline assignment: CDR1 GTSNPN and CDR2 SVGIG (reference sequence). The CDR3 is CAWSVGLAATDTQYF. CDR3 in DNA: TGTGCCTGGAGTGTCGGACTAGCAGCCACAGATACGCAGTATTTT.

In the case of this clone: The sample contains more than one DNA sequence encoding this CDR3. This chain joins TRBV5-1 and TRBJ1-6; D might be TRBD1 (6 bases). Trimming cost V 4 bases and J 6 bases, with 17 bases left between them. From germline, CDR1 is SGHRS and CDR2 YFSETQ. The CDR3 runs 16 residues. CDR3 coding DNA: TGCGCCAGCAGCCCTGAATTACAGGGAACTAATTCACCCCTCCACTTT. It codes for CASSPELQGTNSPLHF.

J is TRBJ1-5 and V is TRBV19; D not certain. Germline lookup yields CDR1 LNHDA and CDR2 SQIVND (reference sequence). This CDR3 contains 13 residues. Trimming pared 5 bases from V and 6 bases from J, leaving 11 bases between. The CDR3 DNA reads TGTGCCAGTAGTCTGGAGCCTCTTCAGCCCCAGCATTTT. Protein sequence: CASSLEPLQPQHF.

V is TRBV9 and J is TRBJ2-7; D gene uncertain. Trimming stripped 1 base from V and 3 bases from J, with 11 bases between. Looked up from germline, CDR1 is SGDLS and CDR2 is YYNGEE. This CDR3 contains 14 residues. CDR3 amino acids: CASSVLAGSYEQYF. The CDR3 DNA sequence: TGTGCCAGCAGCGTACTTGCTGGTAGCTACGAGCAGTACTTC.

The CDR3 DNA reads as TGTGCCAGCAGAACAGGGAAAAAGGATGGAAACACCATATATTTT. It codes for CASRTGKKDGNTIYF. The chain is built from TRBV28 and TRBJ1-3; D might be TRBD1 (6 bases). The germline V gene encodes CDR1 MDHEN and CDR2 SYDVKM. The CDR3 sequence is 15 residues long. Trimming removed 6 bases from V and 3 bases from J, with 15 bases in between.

This clone was counted many times. Other DNA sequences of this sample code for an identical CDR3. This chain joins TRBV27 and TRBJ1-5; no clear D gene. Trimming removed 6 bases from V and 0 bases from J, with 6 bases in between. The CDR3 contains 13 residues. The germline V gene encodes CDR1 MNHEY and CDR2 SMNVEV (reference sequence). DNA of the CDR3: TGTGCCAGCAGCCCTTATAGCAATCAGCCCCAGCATTTT. Translation gives CASSPYSNQPQHF.

This clone was recorded only once. The chain employs TRBV30 and TRBJ2-5; possible D gene TRBD1, 6 bases. With 0 bases removed from V and 8 bases from J, the gap between germline ends came to 19 bases. Germline CDR1 is GTSNPN and CDR2 is SVGIG (reference sequence). The CDR3 has 15 amino acids. The CDR3 region is CAWSVGGFGEGTQYF. CDR3 DNA sequence: TGTGCCTGGAGTGTAGGGGGTTTTGGGGAAGGTACCCAGTACTTC.

The genes are TRBV19 and TRBJ2-1; D call uncertain. Per the germline V gene, CDR1 is LNHDA and CDR2 is SQIVND (reference sequence). The CDR3 extends over 14 amino acids. Trimming took 3 bases from V and 8 from J, leaving 14 bases between them. CDR3 nucleotides: TGTGCCAGTAGTATTTGGGGAACGGTCCATGAGCAGTTCTTC. Translating it yields CASSIWGTVHEQFF. Looking up the rest from reference TRBV19 and TRBJ2-1 gives the full variable domain: DGGITQSPKYLFRKEGQNVTLSCEQNLNHDAMYWYRQDPGQGLRLIYYSQIVNDFQKGDIAEGYSVSREKKESFPLTVTSAQKNPTAFYLCASSIWGTVHEQFFGPGTRLTVL.

The rearrangement uses TRBV7-9 and TRBJ2-5; D could derive from TRBD1 or TRBD2 (6 bases each). Trimming removed 5 bases at V and 0 bases at J, with 25 bases between. This CDR3 spans 19 amino acids. The germline CDR1 and CDR2 sequences are SEHNR and FQNEAQ (reference sequence). CDR3 region: CASSPLGGRGPEYQETQYF. In nucleotides, the CDR3 is TGTGCCAGCAGCCCCCTCGGGGGCCGAGGGCCAGAGTACCAAGAGACCCAGTACTTC.

This clone was detected a few times. The rearrangement uses TRBV6-5 and TRBJ1-5; D remains ambiguous. The length of the CDR3 is 13 residues. Germline V gene data show CDR1 as MNHEY and CDR2 as SVGAGI. Trimming took off 0 bases at V and 8 bases at J, with 8 bases between the two ends. The CDR3 here is CASSYSSWEPQHF. CDR3 bases: TGTGCCAGCAGTTACTCGAGCTGGGAGCCCCAGCATTTT.